The 15 T cell receptor beta chains below all came from one sample that was sequenced in a study of T cell responses to AZD1222 COVID-19 vaccine. The data were produced by immunoSEQ multiplex PCR, yet TCRdb's version contains in-frame clones alone and is incomplete. The sample has about 120,000 clones; about 89% are singletons. The sequences come from peripheral blood, collected on day 0 of AZD1222 vaccination. These receptors originate from an adult in good health.

This clone was observed a single time. The chain carries TRBV5-1 and TRBJ2-1, with 7 bases fitting TRBD2. Germline CDR1 reads SGHRS; CDR2 reads YFSETQ. J lost 4 bases, V lost 2 bases, and 6 bases had no gene match. This CDR3 has 15 amino acids. CDR3 sequence (DNA): TGCGCCAGCAGCTTTCATCGGGGGGAATACAATGAGCAGTTCTTC. It translates to CASSFHRGEYNEQFF.

DNA for the CDR3: TGCGCCAGCAGCCCCGGGACAGGGGCAAATAGCAATCAGCCCCAGCATTTT. It translates to CASSPGTGANSNQPQHF. This chain joins TRBV5-1 and TRBJ1-5; 10 bases line up with TRBD1. The V segment lost 4 bases and the J segment 0 bases; nucleotides outside the gene matches: 7. The CDR3 is 17 residues long. In germline, CDR1 is SGHRS, CDR2 YFSETQ.

The chain couples TRBV12-3 or TRBV12-4 to TRBJ2-2; perhaps TRBD1 as D (6 bases). This CDR3 comprises 13 residues. Trimming removed 2 bases from V and 6 bases from J, with 7 bases in between. Written as DNA, the CDR3 is TGTGCCAGCAGTTTAACAGGGCCCGGGGAGCTGTTTTTT. Translating gives CASSLTGPGELFF.

This rearrangement joins TRBV6-6 to TRBJ2-2; D is possibly TRBD1 or TRBD2 (5 bases each). V shed 1 base and J shed 5 bases, with 11 bases lying between them. Germline lookup yields CDR1 MNHNY and CDR2 SVGAGI (reference sequence). The CDR3 is made up of 15 amino acids. CDR3 sequence: CASSYWGLETGELFF. CDR3 DNA sequence: TGTGCCAGCAGTTACTGGGGGTTGGAGACCGGGGAGCTGTTTTTT.

The rearrangement joins TRBV27 to TRBJ2-5; D is perhaps TRBD1 or TRBD2 (6 bases each). V dropped 3 bases and J dropped 3 bases, with 23 bases sitting between them. This CDR3 has 18 residues. The germline gives CDR1 MNHEY, CDR2 SMNVEV (reference sequence). In nucleotides, the CDR3 is TGTGCCAGCAGTTTTCGCGCCCGGGGGCGTCCAGGCGAAGAGACCCAGTACTTC. This sequence encodes CASSFRARGRPGEETQYF.

This chain links TRBV7-2 with TRBJ1-2; D gene ambiguous. The germline gives CDR1 SGHTA, CDR2 FQGNSA. Between the trimmed V and J ends, which lost 4 bases and 4 bases, there was a span of 19 bases. There are 16 residues in the CDR3. In DNA, the CDR3 is TGTGCCAGCAGCTCTACGGGGAGCGTCGGCGGCTATGGCTACACCTTC. It codes for CASSSTGSVGGYGYTF.

The CDR3, as DNA: TGTGCCAGCAGCTTGGTTGGAGTAGGCGGCTACACCTTC. It yields the protein CASSLVGVGGYTF. The V call is TRBV5-6, the J call TRBJ1-2; no clear D. The CDR3 loop spans 13 amino acids. V was trimmed by 0 bases and J by 8 bases, leaving 11 bases between them. Germline CDR1 reads SGHDT; CDR2 reads YYEEEE.

This clone came up a few times. The chain recombines TRBV2 with TRBJ1-2; TRBD1 matches 9 bases. The CDR3 has 17 residues. The germline V gene has CDR1 SNHLY and CDR2 FYNNEI. J lost 1 base, V lost 5 bases, and 11 bases had no gene match. CDR3 DNA: TGTGCCAGCAGTACACAGGGGGCGGACAATAGTAACTATGGCTACACCTTC. It codes for CASSTQGADNSNYGYTF.

The chain recombines TRBV21-1 with TRBJ2-5. TRBV21-1 is tagged as a pseudogene. This CDR3 region has 14 residues. The CDR3 is CASKVGGNQETQYF. For the CDR3, the DNA is TGTGCCAGCAAAGTAGGGGGGAACCAAGAGACCCAGTACTTC.

This chain joins TRBV10-3 and TRBJ1-2; D call uncertain. The V end lost 4 bases, the J end lost 6 bases, and 9 bases lay between the germline ends. Germline CDR1 and CDR2: ENHRY and SYGVKD. The CDR3 contains 12 residues. This CDR3 is CAISGTGDGYTF. The CDR3, as DNA: TGTGCCATCAGTGGCACCGGGGATGGCTACACCTTC.

The rearrangement links TRBV19 to TRBJ1-6; 9 positions agree with TRBD1. J gave up 8 bases and V 5 bases, and 10 bases lay outside the gene matches. Germline V gene lookup returns CDR1 LNHDA and CDR2 SQIVND (reference sequence). The CDR3 covers 16 residues. The DNA of the CDR3 is TGTGCCAGTAGTCCAAGAGGGACAGGGACATATTCACCCCTCCACTTT. Its translation: CASSPRGTGTYSPLHF.

The chain recombines TRBV28 with TRBJ2-3; no definite D call. The CDR3 length is 14 residues. The germline V and J ends were trimmed by 9 bases and 6 bases, with 19 bases remaining between them. CDR1 MDHEN and CDR2 SYDVKM come from the germline V gene. CDR3 nucleotides: TGTGCCAGTTCCTCAGGCGATTCGAGCGATACGCAGTATTTT. This encodes CASSSGDSSDTQYF.

This clone was recorded once. V usage is TRBV4-1 and J usage is TRBJ1-1; 7 positions agree with TRBD1. With V trimmed by 4 bases and J by 0 bases, 5 bases remained unmatched. Germline CDR1 MGHRA, CDR2 YSYEKL. The CDR3 spans 15 residues. Here the CDR3 reads CASSPPGQLNTEAFF. The CDR3 coding sequence is TGCGCCAGCAGCCCACCGGGACAGCTGAACACTGAAGCTTTCTTT.

CDR3 loop: CASRGSYEQYF. In DNA form, the CDR3 reads TGTGCCAGCAGGGGGAGCTACGAGCAGTACTTC. The chain employs TRBV28 and TRBJ2-7; D possibly corresponds to TRBD2 (5 bases). This CDR3 is built from 11 residues. Trimming removed 6 bases from V and 3 bases from J, with 6 bases in between. CDR1 MDHEN and CDR2 SYDVKM come from the germline V gene. Using reference TRBV28 and TRBJ2-7 for the parts outside the CDR3, the full variable domain is DVKVTQSSRYLVKRTGEKVFLECVQDMDHENMFWYRQDPGLGLRLIYFSYDVKMKEKGDIPEGYSVSREKKERFSLILESASTNQTSMYLCASRGSYEQYFGPGTRLTVT.

The V gene is TRBV15, the J gene TRBJ1-2; D possibly corresponds to TRBD1 (5 bases). The CDR3 totals 14 residues. V lost 0 bases and J lost 5, with 10 bases in between. CDR1 LNHNV and CDR2 YYDKDF come from the germline V gene (reference sequence). As DNA, the CDR3 is TGTGCCACCAGCAGAGATCGGGGGAGGTATGGCTACACCTTC. It translates to CATSRDRGRYGYTF. Supplemented by reference TRBV15 and TRBJ1-2, the full variable domain reads DAMVIQNPRYQVTQFGKPVTLSCSQTLNHNVMYWYQQKSSQAPKLLFHYYDKDFNNEADTPDNFQSRRPNTSFCFLDIRSPGLGDTAMYLCATSRDRGRYGYTFGSGTRLTVV.